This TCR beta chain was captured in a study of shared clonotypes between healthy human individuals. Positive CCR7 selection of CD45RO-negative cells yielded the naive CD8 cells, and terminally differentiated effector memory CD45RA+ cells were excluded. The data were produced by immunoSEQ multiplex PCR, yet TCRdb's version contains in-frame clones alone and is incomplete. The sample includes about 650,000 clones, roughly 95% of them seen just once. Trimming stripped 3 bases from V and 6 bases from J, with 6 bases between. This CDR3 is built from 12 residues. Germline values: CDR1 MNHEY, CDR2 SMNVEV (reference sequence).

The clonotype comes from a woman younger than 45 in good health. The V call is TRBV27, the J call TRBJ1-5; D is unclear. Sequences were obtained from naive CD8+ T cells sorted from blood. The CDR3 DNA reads TGTGCCAGCAGTTTCCTATCTCAGCCCCAGCATTTT. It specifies CASSFLSQPQHF.